The 17 T cell receptor beta chains reported below all come from one sample, sequenced in a study of identifying expanded T cells in peripheral blood. Measured with immunoSEQ multiplex PCR; TCRdb has only the in-frame clones, and not every one. The sample consists of under 130,000 clones, roughly 91% of them appearing once. The specimen sequenced was blood. These receptors originate from a person aged 18 to 75 in good health.

This clone was counted once. The chain employs TRBV11-3 and TRBJ2-5; D gene unclear. There are 13 residues in the CDR3. Germline CDR1 reads SGHNT; CDR2 reads YENEEA. V was cut by 3 bases and J by 4 bases, with 9 bases left in between. CDR3 DNA sequence: TGTGCCAGCAGCTTCAGGCGGACAGAGACCCAGTACTTC. Its translation is CASSFRRTETQYF.

This clone was detected only once. The genes are TRBV11-2 and TRBJ1-1, with D hard to call. Germline loops: CDR1 SGHAT, CDR2 FQNNGV. Trimming cost V 4 bases and J 0 bases, with 12 bases left between them. This CDR3 comprises 15 residues. This chain's CDR3 is CASSSKSLLNTEAFF. The DNA of the CDR3 is TGTGCCAGCAGCTCCAAAAGCCTACTGAACACTGAAGCTTTCTTT.

The chain uses TRBV30 and TRBJ2-3; no definite D call. The CDR3 runs to 15 residues. Germline V gives CDR1 GTSNPN, CDR2 SVGIG (reference sequence). V lost 1 base and J 0 bases, leaving 11 bases between the germline ends. The CDR3 is CAWSGRITSTDTQYF. As DNA, the CDR3 is TGTGCCTGGAGTGGCCGGATTACTAGCACAGATACGCAGTATTTT. The full variable domain, with the rest looked up from reference TRBV30 and TRBJ2-3, is SQTIHQWPATLVQPVGSPLSLECTVEGTSNPNLYWYRQAAGRGLQLLFYSVGIGQISSEVPQNLSASRPQDRQFILSSKKLLLSDSGFYLCAWSGRITSTDTQYFGPGTRLTVL.

This clone was picked up one time. The chain combines TRBV11-3 with TRBJ2-1, with D possibly called TRBD1 or TRBD2 (5 bases each). From germline, CDR1 is SGHNT and CDR2 YENEEA. The CDR3 has 15 amino acids. The V gene lost 6 bases and the J gene lost 7 bases, with 19 bases spanning the gap. The CDR3 spells CASSASGGIRNEQFF. In DNA, the CDR3 is TGTGCCAGCAGTGCATCTGGGGGAATAAGGAATGAGCAGTTCTTC.

DNA for the CDR3: TGTGCCAGCAGCTCCGGACAGGGGGCGATGCCTGAAGCTTTCTTT. The encoded protein is CASSSGQGAMPEAFF. V is TRBV11-2 and J is TRBJ1-1; 11 bases fit TRBD1. The CDR3 sequence is 15 residues long. CDR1 and CDR2 (germline): SGHAT, FQNNGV. With V trimmed by 4 bases and J by 6 bases, 7 bases remained unmatched.

CDR3 sequence (DNA): TGTGCCAGCAGCCCTGGCGGGGGGTTGGAAAACACCATATATTTT. It encodes CASSPGGGLENTIYF. V gene TRBV28 combines with J gene TRBJ1-3; D is perhaps TRBD1 (5 bases). The CDR3 covers 15 residues. V lost 6 bases, J lost 6 bases, and 18 bases lay in between. Germline V gives CDR1 MDHEN, CDR2 SYDVKM.

This chain links TRBV10-3 with TRBJ2-6; D gene unclear. The CDR3 consists of 14 residues. V was clipped by 3 bases and J by 4 bases, with 7 bases between them. Looked up from germline, CDR1 is ENHRY and CDR2 is SYGVKD. Written as DNA, the CDR3 is TGTGCCATCAGTGAAACGTCAGGGGCCAACGTCCTGACTTTC. It yields the protein CAISETSGANVLTF.

J is TRBJ1-2 and V is TRBV4-3; no definite D call. The CDR3 is 14 amino acids. Germline V gives CDR1 LGHNA, CDR2 YSLEER. The germline V and J ends were trimmed by 1 base and 7 bases, with 13 bases remaining between them. This CDR3 reads CASSQVKGSVGYTF. The DNA for the CDR3 is TGCGCCAGCAGCCAAGTGAAGGGTAGCGTTGGCTACACCTTC.

This clone was counted once. This chain links TRBV19 with TRBJ1-2; a weak D match, TRBD1 (5 bases). This CDR3 spans 13 amino acids. The germline gives CDR1 LNHDA, CDR2 SQIVND (reference sequence). V lost 3 bases to trimming and J lost 8 bases, with 13 bases between them. CDR3: CASSMPQGSGYTF. In nucleotides, the CDR3 is TGTGCCAGTAGTATGCCCCAGGGTTCGGGCTACACCTTC.

This rearrangement joins TRBV7-8 to TRBJ1-1, with D unclear. Germline V gene lookup returns CDR1 SGHVS and CDR2 FQNEAQ. This CDR3 is built from 13 residues. Trimming cost V 6 bases and J 1 base, with 9 bases left between them. The CDR3 loop reads CASRAGPNTEAFF. In DNA, the CDR3 is TGTGCCAGCAGGGCCGGGCCGAACACTGAAGCTTTCTTT.

V and J are TRBV7-7 and TRBJ2-7; maybe TRBD1 (6 bases). CDR3 length: 13 residues. In germline, CDR1 is SSHAT, CDR2 FNYEAQ (reference sequence). Trimming stripped 1 base from V and 7 bases from J, with 11 bases between. The CDR3, as DNA: TGTGCCAGCAGCTTAGATTTTCAGGGGGAGCAGTACTTC. Translation gives CASSLDFQGEQYF.

The V and J genes are TRBV7-9 and TRBJ1-1, with TRBD1 identical over 7 bases. Germline CDR1 reads SEHNR; CDR2 reads FQNEAQ (reference sequence). CDR3 size: 16 residues. With 5 bases clipped from V and 4 bases from J, the junction kept 13 bases outside the gene matches. The CDR3 protein is CASSLSPSRTGTEAFF. The DNA of the CDR3 is TGTGCCAGCAGCCTTTCCCCTTCGCGGACAGGCACTGAAGCTTTCTTT.

This sequence joins TRBV2 and TRBJ1-4, with D perhaps TRBD1 (6 bases). The CDR3 sequence is 14 residues long. Germline V gene data show CDR1 as SNHLY and CDR2 as FYNNEI. The V end lost 7 bases, the J end lost 3 bases, and 12 bases lay between the germline ends. The CDR3 DNA reads as TGTGCCAGCAACGAACAGGGCCCTAATGAAAAACTGTTTTTT. Residues: CASNEQGPNEKLFF.

The CDR3 sequence: CASSPGQGVGNEKLFF. The CDR3 bases are TGCGCCAGCAGCCCGGGACAGGGGGTCGGTAATGAAAAACTGTTTTTT. This rearrangement joins TRBV4-1 to TRBJ1-4; 11 bases map to TRBD1. The CDR3 has 16 residues. The trim removed 4 bases at V and 4 bases at J, leaving 5 bases unmatched. CDR1 and CDR2 (germline): MGHRA, YSYEKL.

J is TRBJ2-3 and V is TRBV7-2; D unclear. The CDR3 is 12 amino acids. CDR1 and CDR2 from the germline V gene are SGHTA and FQGNSA. V shed 5 bases and J shed 3 bases, with 6 bases lying between them. This CDR3 is CASSRRTDTQYF. The CDR3 nucleotides are TGTGCCAGCAGCCGGCGAACAGATACGCAGTATTTT.

This clone was observed once. The chain is built from TRBV4-3 and TRBJ2-2; 8 bases align to TRBD2. V lost 0 bases and J lost 5; bases outside the gene matches: 5. In germline, CDR1 is LGHNA, CDR2 YSLEER. The CDR3 runs to 16 residues. CDR3 residues: CASSQERGARTGELFF. CDR3 nucleotides: TGCGCCAGCAGCCAAGAGCGGGGGGCGAGGACCGGGGAGCTGTTTTTT.

The J gene is TRBJ1-1, the V gene TRBV7-2; D uncertain. The V and J ends lost 2 bases and 8 bases respectively, with 12 bases between them. Germline V CDR1 and CDR2: SGHTA, FQGNSA. The CDR3 extends over 13 amino acids. The CDR3 region has the DNA TGTGCCAGCAGCTTACTGCAACCTGGGGAAGCTTTCTTT. It yields the protein CASSLLQPGEAFF.